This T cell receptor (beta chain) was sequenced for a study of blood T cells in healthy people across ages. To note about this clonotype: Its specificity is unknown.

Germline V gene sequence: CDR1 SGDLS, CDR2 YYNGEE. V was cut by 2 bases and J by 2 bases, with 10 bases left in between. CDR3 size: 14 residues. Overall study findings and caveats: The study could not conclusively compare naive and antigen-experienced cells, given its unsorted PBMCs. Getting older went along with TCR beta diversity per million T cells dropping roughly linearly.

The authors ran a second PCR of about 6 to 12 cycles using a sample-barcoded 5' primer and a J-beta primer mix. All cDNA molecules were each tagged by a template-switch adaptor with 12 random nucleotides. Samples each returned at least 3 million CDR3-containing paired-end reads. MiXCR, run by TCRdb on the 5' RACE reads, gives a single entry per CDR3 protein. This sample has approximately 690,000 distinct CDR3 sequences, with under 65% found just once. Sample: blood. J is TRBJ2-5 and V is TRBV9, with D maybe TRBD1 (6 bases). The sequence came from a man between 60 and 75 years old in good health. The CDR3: CASSVGTLQETQYF. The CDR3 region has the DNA TGTGCCAGCAGCGTCGGGACACTACAAGAGACCCAGTACTTC.